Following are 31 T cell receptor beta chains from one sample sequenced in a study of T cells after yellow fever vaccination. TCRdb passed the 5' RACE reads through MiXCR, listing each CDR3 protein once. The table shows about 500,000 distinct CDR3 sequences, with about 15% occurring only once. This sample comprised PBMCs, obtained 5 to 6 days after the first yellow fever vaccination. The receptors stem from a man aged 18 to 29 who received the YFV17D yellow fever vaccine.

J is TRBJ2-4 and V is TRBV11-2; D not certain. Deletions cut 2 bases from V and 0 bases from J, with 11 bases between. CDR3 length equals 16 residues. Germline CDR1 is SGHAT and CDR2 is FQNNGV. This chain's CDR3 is CASSLNQGLAKNIQYF. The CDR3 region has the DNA TGTGCCAGCAGCTTAAATCAAGGTTTAGCCAAAAACATTCAGTACTTC.

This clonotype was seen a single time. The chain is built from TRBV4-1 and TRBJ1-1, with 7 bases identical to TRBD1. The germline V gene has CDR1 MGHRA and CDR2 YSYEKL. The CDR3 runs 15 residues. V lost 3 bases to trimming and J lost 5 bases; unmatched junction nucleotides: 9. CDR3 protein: CASSQVTGRGTEAFF. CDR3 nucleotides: TGCGCCAGCAGCCAGGTGACAGGGCGTGGGACTGAAGCTTTCTTT.

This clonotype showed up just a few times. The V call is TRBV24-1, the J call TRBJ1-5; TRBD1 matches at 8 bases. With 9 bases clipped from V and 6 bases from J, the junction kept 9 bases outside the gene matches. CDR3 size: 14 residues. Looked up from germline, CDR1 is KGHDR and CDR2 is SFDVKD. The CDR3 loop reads CATPKDREGQPQHF. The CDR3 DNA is TGTGCCACCCCGAAGGACAGGGAGGGTCAGCCCCAGCATTTT.

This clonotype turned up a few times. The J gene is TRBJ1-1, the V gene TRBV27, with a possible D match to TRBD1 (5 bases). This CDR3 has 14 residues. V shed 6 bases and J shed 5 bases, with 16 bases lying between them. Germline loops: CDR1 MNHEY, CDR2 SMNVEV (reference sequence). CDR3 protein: CASSAANRGTEAFF. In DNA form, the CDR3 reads TGTGCCAGCAGCGCGGCCAATAGGGGAACTGAAGCTTTCTTT.

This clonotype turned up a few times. CDR3 amino acids: CAWSRTTNQPQHF. DNA of the CDR3: TGTGCCTGGAGCAGGACTACCAATCAGCCCCAGCATTTT. The chain links TRBV30 to TRBJ1-5, with D hard to call. The length of the CDR3 is 13 residues. The germline V gene has CDR1 GTSNPN and CDR2 SVGIG (reference sequence). The V end was cut by 3 bases, the J end by 3 bases, with 9 bases between.

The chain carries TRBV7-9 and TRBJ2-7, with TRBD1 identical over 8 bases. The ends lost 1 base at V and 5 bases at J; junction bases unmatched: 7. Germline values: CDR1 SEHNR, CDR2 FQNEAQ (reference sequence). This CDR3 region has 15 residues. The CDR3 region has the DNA TGTGCCAGCAGCTTAGGGACAGGGAAGAGTGACGAGCAGTACGTC. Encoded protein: CASSLGTGKSDEQYV.

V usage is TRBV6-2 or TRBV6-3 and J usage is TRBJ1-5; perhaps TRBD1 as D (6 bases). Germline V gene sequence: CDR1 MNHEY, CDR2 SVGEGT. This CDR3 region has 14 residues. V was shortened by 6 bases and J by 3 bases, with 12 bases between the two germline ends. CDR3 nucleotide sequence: TGTGCCAGCAGAAAGGACAGAAACAATCAGCCCCAGCATTTT. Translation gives CASRKDRNNQPQHF.

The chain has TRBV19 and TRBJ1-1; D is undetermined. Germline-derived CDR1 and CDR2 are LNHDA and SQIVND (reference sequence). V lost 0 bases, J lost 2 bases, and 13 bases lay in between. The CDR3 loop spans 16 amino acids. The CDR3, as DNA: TGTGCCAGTAGTATAGAGAGGGTCTCCGGCAACACTGAAGCTTTCTTT. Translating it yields CASSIERVSGNTEAFF.

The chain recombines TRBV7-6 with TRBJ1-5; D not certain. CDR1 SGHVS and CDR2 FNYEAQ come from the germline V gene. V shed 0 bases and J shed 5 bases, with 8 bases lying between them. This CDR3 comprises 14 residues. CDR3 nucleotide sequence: TGTGCCAGCAGCTTAGCAATAGACCATCAGCCCCAGCATTTT. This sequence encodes CASSLAIDHQPQHF.

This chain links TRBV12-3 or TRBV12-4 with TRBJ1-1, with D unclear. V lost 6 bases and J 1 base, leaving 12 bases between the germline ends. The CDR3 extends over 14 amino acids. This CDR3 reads CASSPTIRNTEAFF. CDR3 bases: TGTGCCAGCAGCCCCACTATCAGGAACACTGAAGCTTTCTTT.

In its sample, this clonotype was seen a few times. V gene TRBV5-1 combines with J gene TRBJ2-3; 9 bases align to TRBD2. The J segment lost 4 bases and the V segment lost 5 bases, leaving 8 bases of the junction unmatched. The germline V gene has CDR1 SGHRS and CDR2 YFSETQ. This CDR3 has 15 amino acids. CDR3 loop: CASSPGAGGADTQYF. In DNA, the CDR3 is TGCGCCAGCAGTCCCGGAGCGGGGGGCGCAGATACGCAGTATTTT.

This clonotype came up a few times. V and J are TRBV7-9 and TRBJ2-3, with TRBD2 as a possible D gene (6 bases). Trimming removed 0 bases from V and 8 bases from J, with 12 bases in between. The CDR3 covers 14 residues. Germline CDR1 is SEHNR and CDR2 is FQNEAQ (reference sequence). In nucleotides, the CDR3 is TGTGCCAGCAGCTTAGCTCTTAGCGGCTTTACGCAGTATTTT. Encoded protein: CASSLALSGFTQYF. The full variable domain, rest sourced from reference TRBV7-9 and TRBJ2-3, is DTGVSQNPRHKITKRGQNVTFRCDPISEHNRLYWYRQTLGQGPEFLTYFQNEAQLEKSRLLSDRFSAERPKGSFSTLEIQRTEQGDSAMYLCASSLALSGFTQYFGPGTRLTVL.

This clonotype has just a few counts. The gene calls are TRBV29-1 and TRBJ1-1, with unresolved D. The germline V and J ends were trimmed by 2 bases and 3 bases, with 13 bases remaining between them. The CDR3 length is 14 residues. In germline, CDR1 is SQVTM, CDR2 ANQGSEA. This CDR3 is CSVENPETYTEAFF. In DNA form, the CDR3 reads TGCAGCGTTGAAAATCCCGAGACATACACTGAAGCTTTCTTT. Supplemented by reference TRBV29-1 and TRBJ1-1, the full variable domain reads SAVISQKPSRDICQRGTSLTIQCQVDSQVTMMFWYRQQPGQSLTLIATANQGSEATYESGFVIDKFPISRPNLTFSTLTVSNMSPEDSSIYLCSVENPETYTEAFFGQGTRLTVV.

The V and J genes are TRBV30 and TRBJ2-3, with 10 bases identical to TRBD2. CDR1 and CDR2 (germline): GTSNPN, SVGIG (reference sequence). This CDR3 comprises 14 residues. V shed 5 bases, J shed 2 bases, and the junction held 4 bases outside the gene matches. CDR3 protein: CAWASGGATDTQYF. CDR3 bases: TGTGCCTGGGCCAGCGGGGGGGCCACAGATACGCAGTATTTT. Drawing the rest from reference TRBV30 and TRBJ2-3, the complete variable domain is SQTIHQWPATLVQPVGSPLSLECTVEGTSNPNLYWYRQAAGRGLQLLFYSVGIGQISSEVPQNLSASRPQDRQFILSSKKLLLSDSGFYLCAWASGGATDTQYFGPGTRLTVL.

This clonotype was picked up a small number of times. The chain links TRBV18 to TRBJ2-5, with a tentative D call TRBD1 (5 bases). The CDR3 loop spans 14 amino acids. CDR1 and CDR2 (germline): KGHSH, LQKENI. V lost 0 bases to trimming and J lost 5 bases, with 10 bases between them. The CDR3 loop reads CASSPPPRAETQYF. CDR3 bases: TGTGCCAGCTCACCACCGCCCAGGGCTGAGACCCAGTACTTC.

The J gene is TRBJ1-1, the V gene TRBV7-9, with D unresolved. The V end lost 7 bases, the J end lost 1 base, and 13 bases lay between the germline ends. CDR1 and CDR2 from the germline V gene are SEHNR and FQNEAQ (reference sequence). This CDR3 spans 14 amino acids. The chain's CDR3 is CASTMWVQNTEAFF. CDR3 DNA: TGTGCCAGCACCATGTGGGTTCAGAACACTGAAGCTTTCTTT.

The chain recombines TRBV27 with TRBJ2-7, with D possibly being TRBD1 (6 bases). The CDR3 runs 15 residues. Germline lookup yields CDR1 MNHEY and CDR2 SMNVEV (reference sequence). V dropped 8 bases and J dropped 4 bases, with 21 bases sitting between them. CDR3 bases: TGTGCCAGCTGTACCTCCCCAGGGGAAGTATACGAGCAGTACGTC. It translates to CASCTSPGEVYEQYV.

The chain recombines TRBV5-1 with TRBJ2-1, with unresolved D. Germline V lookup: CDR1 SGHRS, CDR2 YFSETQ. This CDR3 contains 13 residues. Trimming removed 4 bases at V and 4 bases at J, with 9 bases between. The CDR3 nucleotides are TGCGCCAGCAGCCTCGACAATTACAATGAGCAGTTCTTC. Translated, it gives CASSLDNYNEQFF. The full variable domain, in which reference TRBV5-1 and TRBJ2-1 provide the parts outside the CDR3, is KAGVTQTPRYLIKTRGQQVTLSCSPISGHRSVSWYQQTPGQGLQFLFEYFSETQRNKGNFPGRFSGRQFSNSRSEMNVSTLELGDSALYLCASSLDNYNEQFFGPGTRLTVL.

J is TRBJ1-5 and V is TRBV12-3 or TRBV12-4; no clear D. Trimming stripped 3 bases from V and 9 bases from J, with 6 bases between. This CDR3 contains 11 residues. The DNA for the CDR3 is TGTGCCAGCAGTTTTAATTGGCCCCAGCATTTT. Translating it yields CASSFNWPQHF.

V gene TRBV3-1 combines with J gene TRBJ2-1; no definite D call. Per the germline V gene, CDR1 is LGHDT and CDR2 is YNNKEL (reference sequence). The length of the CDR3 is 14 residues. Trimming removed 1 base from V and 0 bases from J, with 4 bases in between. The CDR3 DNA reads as TGTGCCAGCAGCCAAGGCCCCTCCTACAATGAGCAGTTCTTC. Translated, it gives CASSQGPSYNEQFF.

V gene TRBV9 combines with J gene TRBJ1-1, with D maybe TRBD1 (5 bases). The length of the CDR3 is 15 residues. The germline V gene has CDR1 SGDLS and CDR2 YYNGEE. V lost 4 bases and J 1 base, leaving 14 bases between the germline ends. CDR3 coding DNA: TGTGCCAGCAGCCCATGGGGCGGGGAGAACACTGAAGCTTTCTTT. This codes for CASSPWGGENTEAFF.

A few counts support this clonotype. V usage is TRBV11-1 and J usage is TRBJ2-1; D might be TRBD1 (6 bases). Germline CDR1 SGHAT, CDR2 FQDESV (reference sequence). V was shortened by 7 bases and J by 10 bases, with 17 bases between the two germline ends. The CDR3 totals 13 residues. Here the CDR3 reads CASTKNRVGEQFF. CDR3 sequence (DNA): TGTGCCAGCACCAAAAACAGGGTCGGGGAGCAGTTCTTC.

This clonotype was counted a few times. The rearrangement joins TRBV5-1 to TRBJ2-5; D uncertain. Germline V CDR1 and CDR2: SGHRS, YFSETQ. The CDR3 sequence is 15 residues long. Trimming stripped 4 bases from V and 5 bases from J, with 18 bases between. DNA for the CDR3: TGCGCCAGCAGCCCCCCTTACCGGAAACGTGAGACCCAGTACTTC. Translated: CASSPPYRKRETQYF. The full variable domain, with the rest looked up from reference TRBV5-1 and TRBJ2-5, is KAGVTQTPRYLIKTRGQQVTLSCSPISGHRSVSWYQQTPGQGLQFLFEYFSETQRNKGNFPGRFSGRQFSNSRSEMNVSTLELGDSALYLCASSPPYRKRETQYFGPGTRLLVL.

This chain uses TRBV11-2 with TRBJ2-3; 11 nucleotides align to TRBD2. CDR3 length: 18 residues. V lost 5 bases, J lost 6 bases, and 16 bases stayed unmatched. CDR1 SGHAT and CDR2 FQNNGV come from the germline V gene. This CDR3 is CASSRSGLAGGSFDTQYF. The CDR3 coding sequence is TGTGCCAGCAGCCGATCCGGTCTAGCGGGGGGATCATTCGATACGCAGTATTTT.

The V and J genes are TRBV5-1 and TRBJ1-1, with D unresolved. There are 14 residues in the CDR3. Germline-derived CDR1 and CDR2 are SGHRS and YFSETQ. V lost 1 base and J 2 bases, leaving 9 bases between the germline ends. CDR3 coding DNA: TGCGCCAGCAGCTTGCGTAGGGCCAACACTGAAGCTTTCTTT. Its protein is CASSLRRANTEAFF. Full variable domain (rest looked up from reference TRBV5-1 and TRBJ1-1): KAGVTQTPRYLIKTRGQQVTLSCSPISGHRSVSWYQQTPGQGLQFLFEYFSETQRNKGNFPGRFSGRQFSNSRSEMNVSTLELGDSALYLCASSLRRANTEAFFGQGTRLTVV.

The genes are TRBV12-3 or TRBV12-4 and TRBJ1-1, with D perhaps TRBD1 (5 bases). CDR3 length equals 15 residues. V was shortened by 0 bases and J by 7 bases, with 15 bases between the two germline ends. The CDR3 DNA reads TGTGCCAGCAGTTTAGCGCCGTTCAGGGTCGGTGAAGCTTTCTTT. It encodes CASSLAPFRVGEAFF.

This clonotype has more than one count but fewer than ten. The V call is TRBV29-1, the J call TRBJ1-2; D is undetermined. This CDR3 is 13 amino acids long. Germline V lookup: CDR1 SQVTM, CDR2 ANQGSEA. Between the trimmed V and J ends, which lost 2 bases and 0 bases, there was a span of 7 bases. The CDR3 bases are TGCAGCGTTGAAAAGGACTCTAACTATGGCTACACCTTC. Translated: CSVEKDSNYGYTF.

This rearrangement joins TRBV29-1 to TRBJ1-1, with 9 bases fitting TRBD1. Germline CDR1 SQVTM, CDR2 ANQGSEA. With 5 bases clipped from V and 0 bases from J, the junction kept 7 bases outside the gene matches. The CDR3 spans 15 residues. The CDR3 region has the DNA TGCAGCGTTCGGGACAGGGAAGGGGTGAACACTGAAGCTTTCTTT. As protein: CSVRDREGVNTEAFF.

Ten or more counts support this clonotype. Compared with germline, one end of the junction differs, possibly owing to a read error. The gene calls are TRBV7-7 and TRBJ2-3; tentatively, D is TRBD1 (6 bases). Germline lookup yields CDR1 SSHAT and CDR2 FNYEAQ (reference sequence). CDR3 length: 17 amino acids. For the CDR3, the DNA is TGTGCTAGCAGCTTAGAGTATTTGGGGACACACACAGATACGCAGTATTTT. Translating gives CASSLEYLGTHTDTQYF.

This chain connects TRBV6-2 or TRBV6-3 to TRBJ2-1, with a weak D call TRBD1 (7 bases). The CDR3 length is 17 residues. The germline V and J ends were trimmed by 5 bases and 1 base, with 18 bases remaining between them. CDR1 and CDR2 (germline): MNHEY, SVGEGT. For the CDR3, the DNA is TGTGCCAGCAGTGGGGCCCAGGGGGGACGTTCCTACAATGAGCAGTTCTTC. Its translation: CASSGAQGGRSYNEQFF.

As DNA, the CDR3 is TGCGCCAGCAGCCAAGTCAGGGGGCCCAGCTACGAGCAGTACTTC. Translation gives CASSQVRGPSYEQYF. The chain uses TRBV4-3 and TRBJ2-7; 8 bases line up with TRBD1. Trimming at V came to 1 base and at J to 3 bases, leaving 5 bases not matched to a gene. Germline V gene sequence: CDR1 LGHNA, CDR2 YSLEER. The CDR3 consists of 15 residues.